What follows are 15 T cell receptor beta chains derived from one specimen sequenced in a study of shared clonotypes between healthy human individuals. Using immunoSEQ multiplex PCR, the repertoire was profiled, and TCRdb retains in-frame clones only, with some absent. The data contain 490,000 or so clones, 79% of them singletons. Material: PBMCs. These receptor sequences come from a woman aged 40 to 49 in good health. Some clones in this sample may be carry-over from other donors' samples.

The V and J genes are TRBV30 and TRBJ1-2; no clear D. Between the trimmed V and J ends, which lost 4 bases and 8 bases, there was a span of 17 bases. Per germline, CDR1 GTSNPN and CDR2 SVGIG (reference sequence). This CDR3 comprises 13 residues. Written as DNA, the CDR3 is TGTGCCTGGAATCTGTGGTTGCCGGGAGGCTACACCTTC. Amino acids: CAWNLWLPGGYTF.

This clone occurred many times. Other DNA sequences of this sample code for an identical CDR3. The V and J genes are TRBV10-2 and TRBJ2-1, with 8 bases fitting TRBD2. The germline V gene has CDR1 WSHSY and CDR2 SAAADI. Losses at the gene ends were 3 bases for V and 1 base for J; bases not matched to a gene: 5. This CDR3 has 16 amino acids. The CDR3 here is CASSDPSGPSYNEQFF. The CDR3 nucleotides read TGCGCCAGCAGTGACCCTAGCGGGCCTTCCTACAATGAGCAGTTCTTC.

This chain links TRBV19 with TRBJ2-1; 13 bases are a match to TRBD2. Germline CDR1 is LNHDA and CDR2 is SQIVND (reference sequence). The V and J ends lost 2 bases and 9 bases, in that order; junction bases with no gene match: 7. The CDR3 runs to 16 residues. CDR3 in amino acids: CASSILGTSGNPEQFF. CDR3 DNA: TGTGCCAGTAGTATACTCGGGACTAGCGGGAATCCTGAGCAGTTCTTC.

The chain couples TRBV5-1 to TRBJ2-2; the D is unclear. The CDR3 loop spans 16 amino acids. V lost 0 bases, J lost 0 bases, and 9 bases lay in between. CDR1 is SGHRS, CDR2 YFSETQ, per germline. The CDR3 loop reads CASSLGTAANTGELFF. In nucleotides, the CDR3 is TGCGCCAGCAGCTTGGGCACAGCCGCGAACACCGGGGAGCTGTTTTTT. Full variable domain (missing parts from reference TRBV5-1 and TRBJ2-2): KAGVTQTPRYLIKTRGQQVTLSCSPISGHRSVSWYQQTPGQGLQFLFEYFSETQRNKGNFPGRFSGRQFSNSRSEMNVSTLELGDSALYLCASSLGTAANTGELFFGEGSRLTVL.

The gene calls are TRBV7-9 and TRBJ2-1, with 10 bases matching TRBD1. The CDR3 length is 15 residues. J gave up 8 bases and V 7 bases, and 11 bases lay outside the gene matches. Per the germline V gene, CDR1 is SEHNR and CDR2 is FQNEAQ (reference sequence). CDR3 nucleotide sequence: TGTGCCAGCACCCCCCGGGGACAGGGGAGCCATGAGCAGTTCTTC. This translates into CASTPRGQGSHEQFF.

This sequence joins TRBV4-1 and TRBJ1-6; no clear D gene. V shed 0 bases and J shed 8 bases, with 14 bases lying between them. Germline lookup yields CDR1 MGHRA and CDR2 YSYEKL. The CDR3 covers 16 residues. The CDR3 region has the DNA TGCGCCAGCAGCCAAGATCCCCGGAAGGGATATTCACCCCTCCACTTT. Residues: CASSQDPRKGYSPLHF.

Only a few counts were recorded for this clone. The gene calls are TRBV25-1 and TRBJ1-5; 9 nucleotides agree with TRBD1. Per germline, CDR1 MGHDK and CDR2 SYGVNS. The CDR3 loop spans 15 amino acids. With V trimmed by 3 bases and J by 5 bases, 5 bases remained unmatched. The DNA for the CDR3 is TGTGCCAGCAGTGAGGGACAGGGAACGCATCAGCCCCAGCATTTT. It translates to CASSEGQGTHQPQHF.

V is TRBV7-9 and J is TRBJ2-7; D gene unclear. Trimming took off 5 bases at V and 4 bases at J, with 12 bases between the two ends. The CDR3 sequence is 13 residues long. Germline V CDR1 and CDR2: SEHNR, FQNEAQ (reference sequence). This CDR3 reads CASSPLDIYEQYF. CDR3 DNA: TGTGCCAGCAGCCCCCTCGACATTTACGAGCAGTACTTC. The entire variable domain, with the rest obtained from reference TRBV7-9 and TRBJ2-7, is as follows: DTGVSQNPRHKITKRGQNVTFRCDPISEHNRLYWYRQTLGQGPEFLTYFQNEAQLEKSRLLSDRFSAERPKGSFSTLEIQRTEQGDSAMYLCASSPLDIYEQYFGPGTRLTVT.

The chain uses TRBV27 and TRBJ1-6; a weak D match, TRBD1 (5 bases). Per the germline V gene, CDR1 is MNHEY and CDR2 is SMNVEV (reference sequence). V lost 1 base and J 10 bases, leaving 14 bases between the germline ends. The CDR3 length is 15 residues. In DNA, the CDR3 is TGTGCCAGCAGTTTATTATGGGGGATAGGCTCACCCCTCCACTTT. It is translated as CASSLLWGIGSPLHF.

The chain employs TRBV10-2 and TRBJ1-1; D remains ambiguous. Trimming shortened V by 5 bases and J by 0 bases, and 4 bases separated the two germline ends. The CDR3 length is 12 residues. Per germline, CDR1 WSHSY and CDR2 SAAADI. CDR3 sequence: CASSSMNTEAFF. The DNA of the CDR3 is TGCGCCAGCAGTAGTATGAACACTGAAGCTTTCTTT.

This clone was counted a few times. V usage is TRBV7-2 and J usage is TRBJ2-5; 7 bases line up with TRBD2. This CDR3 spans 17 amino acids. Germline V gene sequence: CDR1 SGHTA, CDR2 FQGNSA. The junction had 13 bases not matched to a gene; V was cut back by 6 bases and J by 0 bases. CDR3 sequence (DNA): TGTGCCAGCAGGCTTGGGAGGGGTTGGGGAAACCAAGAGACCCAGTACTTC. It yields the protein CASRLGRGWGNQETQYF.

V usage is TRBV11-2 and J usage is TRBJ2-2; D gene uncertain. CDR3 length equals 15 residues. V was trimmed by 6 bases and J by 1 base, leaving 12 bases between them. The germline V gene has CDR1 SGHAT and CDR2 FQNNGV. This CDR3 reads CASRSLGQNTGELFF. The CDR3 DNA follows: TGTGCCAGCAGGAGCCTCGGCCAGAACACCGGGGAGCTGTTTTTT.

This clone occurred once. The chain employs TRBV30 and TRBJ2-1; possibly TRBD1 for D (6 bases). Germline-derived CDR1 and CDR2 are GTSNPN and SVGIG (reference sequence). The V and J ends lost 0 bases and 6 bases respectively, with 15 bases between them. This CDR3 is 15 amino acids long. CDR3 DNA sequence: TGTGCCTGGAGTGTGGGATTGGGGGCCCGCAATGAGCAGTTCTTC. It specifies CAWSVGLGARNEQFF.

This chain uses TRBV28 with TRBJ2-1; D is unresolved. V lost 5 bases and J lost 2, with 16 bases in between. This CDR3 spans 16 amino acids. Germline CDR1 reads MDHEN; CDR2 reads SYDVKM. CDR3 in amino acids: CASSPRPVRPYNEQFF. CDR3 coding DNA: TGTGCCAGCAGTCCCCGACCCGTTCGCCCCTACAATGAGCAGTTCTTC.

Regarding this clone: The sample contains more than one DNA sequence encoding this CDR3. The chain joins TRBV19 to TRBJ1-5; D gene ambiguous. The CDR3 consists of 13 residues. The V end was cut by 4 bases, the J end by 6 bases, with 10 bases between. Germline values: CDR1 LNHDA, CDR2 SQIVND (reference sequence). CDR3: CASSSLGGQPQHF. The CDR3 DNA follows: TGTGCCAGTAGTAGTCTGGGCGGTCAGCCCCAGCATTTT.